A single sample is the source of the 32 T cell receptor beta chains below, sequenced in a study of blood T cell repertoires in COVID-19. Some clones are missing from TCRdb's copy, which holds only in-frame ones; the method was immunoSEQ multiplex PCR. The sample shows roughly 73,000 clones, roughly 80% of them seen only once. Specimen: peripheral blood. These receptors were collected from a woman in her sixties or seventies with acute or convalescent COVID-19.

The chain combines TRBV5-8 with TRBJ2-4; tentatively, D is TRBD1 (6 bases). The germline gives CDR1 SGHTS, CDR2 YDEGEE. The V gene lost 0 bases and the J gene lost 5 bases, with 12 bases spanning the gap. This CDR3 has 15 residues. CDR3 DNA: TGTGCCAGCAGCTTGGGCCAGACAGGAGAAAACATTCAGTACTTC. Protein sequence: CASSLGQTGENIQYF.

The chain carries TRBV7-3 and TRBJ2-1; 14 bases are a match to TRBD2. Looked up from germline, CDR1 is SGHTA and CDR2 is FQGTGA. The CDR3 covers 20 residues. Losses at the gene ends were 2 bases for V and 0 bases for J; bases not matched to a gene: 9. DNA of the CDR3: TGTGCCAGCAGCTTAGAGTCGGGACTAGCGGGAGCTAACTCCTACAATGAGCAGTTCTTC. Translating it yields CASSLESGLAGANSYNEQFF.

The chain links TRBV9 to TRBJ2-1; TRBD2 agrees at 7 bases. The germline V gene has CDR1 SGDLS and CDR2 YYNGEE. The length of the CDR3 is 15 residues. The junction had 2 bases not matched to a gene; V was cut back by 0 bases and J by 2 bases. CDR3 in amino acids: CASSVVSGAYNEQFF. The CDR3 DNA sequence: TGTGCCAGCAGCGTAGTGAGCGGGGCCTACAATGAGCAGTTCTTC.

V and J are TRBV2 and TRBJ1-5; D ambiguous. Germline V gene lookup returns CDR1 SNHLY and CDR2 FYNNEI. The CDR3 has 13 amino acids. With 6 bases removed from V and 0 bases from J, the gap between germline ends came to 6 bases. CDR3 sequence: CASRASSNQPQHF. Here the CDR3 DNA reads TGTGCCAGCAGGGCCAGTAGCAATCAGCCCCAGCATTTT.

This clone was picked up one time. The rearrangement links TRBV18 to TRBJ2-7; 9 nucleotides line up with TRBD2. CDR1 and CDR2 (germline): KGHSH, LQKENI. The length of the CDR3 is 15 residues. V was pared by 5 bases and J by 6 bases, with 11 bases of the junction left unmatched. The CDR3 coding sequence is TGTGCCAGCTCAACCGGACTAGCGATTAGTGGCGAGCAGTACTTC. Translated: CASSTGLAISGEQYF.

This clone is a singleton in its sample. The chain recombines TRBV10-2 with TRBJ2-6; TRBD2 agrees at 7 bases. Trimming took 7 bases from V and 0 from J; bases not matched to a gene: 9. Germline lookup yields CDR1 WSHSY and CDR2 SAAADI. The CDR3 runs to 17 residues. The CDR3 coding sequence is TGCGCCAGCACCGGGACTACCGACCTCTCTGGGGCCAACGTCCTGACTTTC. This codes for CASTGTTDLSGANVLTF.

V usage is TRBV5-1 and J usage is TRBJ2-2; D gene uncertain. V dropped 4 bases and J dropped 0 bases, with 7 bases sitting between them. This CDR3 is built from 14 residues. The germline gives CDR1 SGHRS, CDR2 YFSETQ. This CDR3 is CASSRDSNTGELFF. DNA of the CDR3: TGCGCCAGCAGCCGCGACTCGAACACCGGGGAGCTGTTTTTT.

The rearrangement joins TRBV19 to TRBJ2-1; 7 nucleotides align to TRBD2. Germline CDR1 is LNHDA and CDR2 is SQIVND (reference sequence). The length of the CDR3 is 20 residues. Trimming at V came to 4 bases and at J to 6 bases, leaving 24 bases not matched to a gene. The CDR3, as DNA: TGTGCCAGTAGTAGCGGGAATTCACTCCGAGGGAGGGTACATTCCAATGAGCAGTTCTTC. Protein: CASSSGNSLRGRVHSNEQFF. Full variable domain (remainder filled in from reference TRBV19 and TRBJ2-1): DGGITQSPKYLFRKEGQNVTLSCEQNLNHDAMYWYRQDPGQGLRLIYYSQIVNDFQKGDIAEGYSVSREKKESFPLTVTSAQKNPTAFYLCASSSGNSLRGRVHSNEQFFGPGTRLTVL.

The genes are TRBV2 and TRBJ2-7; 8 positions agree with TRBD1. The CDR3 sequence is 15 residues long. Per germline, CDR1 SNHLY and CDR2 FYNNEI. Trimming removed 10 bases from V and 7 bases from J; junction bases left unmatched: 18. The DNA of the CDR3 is TGTGCCACCACGAAACCCGACCGGGACAGGCAAGAGCAGTACTTC. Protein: CATTKPDRDRQEQYF.

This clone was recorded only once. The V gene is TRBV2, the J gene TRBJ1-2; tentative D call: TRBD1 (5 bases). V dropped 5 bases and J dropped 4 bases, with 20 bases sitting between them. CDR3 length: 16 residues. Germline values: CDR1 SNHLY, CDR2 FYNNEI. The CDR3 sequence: CASSLATATTGYGYTF. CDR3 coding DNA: TGTGCCAGCAGTTTGGCGACAGCCACCACGGGCTATGGCTACACCTTC.

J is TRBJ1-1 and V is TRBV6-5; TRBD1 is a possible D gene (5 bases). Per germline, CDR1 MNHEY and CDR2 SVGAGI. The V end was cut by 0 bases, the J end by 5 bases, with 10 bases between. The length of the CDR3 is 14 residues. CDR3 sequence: CASSYSAGRTEAFF. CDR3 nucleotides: TGTGCCAGCAGTTACTCGGCAGGGAGGACTGAAGCTTTCTTT.

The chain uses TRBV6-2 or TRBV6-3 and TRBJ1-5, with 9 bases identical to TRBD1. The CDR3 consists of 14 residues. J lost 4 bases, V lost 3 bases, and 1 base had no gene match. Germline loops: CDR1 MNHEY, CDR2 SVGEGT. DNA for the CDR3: TGTGCCAGCAGTTATGGGACAGGGAATCAGCCCCAGCATTTT. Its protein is CASSYGTGNQPQHF.

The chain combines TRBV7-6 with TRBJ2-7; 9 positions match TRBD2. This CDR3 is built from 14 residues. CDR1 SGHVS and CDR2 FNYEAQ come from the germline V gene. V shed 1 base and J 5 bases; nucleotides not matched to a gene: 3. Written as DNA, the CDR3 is TGTGCCAGCAGCTTAGAGCGGGGGGCGGACGAGCAGTACTTC. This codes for CASSLERGADEQYF.

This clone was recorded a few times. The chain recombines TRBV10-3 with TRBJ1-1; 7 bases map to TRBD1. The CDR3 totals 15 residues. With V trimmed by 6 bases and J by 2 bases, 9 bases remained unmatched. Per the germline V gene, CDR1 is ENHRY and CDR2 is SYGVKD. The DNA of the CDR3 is TGTGCCATCAGAGTAGGACAGGAACTAAACACTGAAGCTTTCTTT. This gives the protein CAIRVGQELNTEAFF.

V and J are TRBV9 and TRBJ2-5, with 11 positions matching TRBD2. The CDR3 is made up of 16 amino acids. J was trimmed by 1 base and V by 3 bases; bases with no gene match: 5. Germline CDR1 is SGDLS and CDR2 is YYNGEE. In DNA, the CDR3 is TGTGCCAGCAGCGCGGGACTAGCGGCCACCCAAGAGACCCAGTACTTC. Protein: CASSAGLAATQETQYF. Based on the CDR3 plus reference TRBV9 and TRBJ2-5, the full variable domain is DSGVTQTPKHLITATGQRVTLRCSPRSGDLSVYWYQQSLDQGLQFLIQYYNGEERAKGNILERFSAQQFPDLHSELNLSSLELGDSALYFCASSAGLAATQETQYFGPGTRLLVL.

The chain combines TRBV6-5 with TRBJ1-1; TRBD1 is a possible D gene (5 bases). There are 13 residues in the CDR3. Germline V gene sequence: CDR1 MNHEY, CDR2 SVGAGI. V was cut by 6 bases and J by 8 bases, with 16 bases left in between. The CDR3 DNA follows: TGTGCCAGCAGGGGGGAGGTTGGCTGGGAAGCTTTCTTT. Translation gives CASRGEVGWEAFF.

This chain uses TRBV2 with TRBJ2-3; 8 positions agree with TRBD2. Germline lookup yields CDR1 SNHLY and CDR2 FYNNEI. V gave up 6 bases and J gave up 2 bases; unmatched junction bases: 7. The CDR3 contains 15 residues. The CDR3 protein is CASRPPGLDTDTQYF. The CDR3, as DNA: TGTGCCAGCAGACCCCCGGGACTAGACACAGATACGCAGTATTTT.

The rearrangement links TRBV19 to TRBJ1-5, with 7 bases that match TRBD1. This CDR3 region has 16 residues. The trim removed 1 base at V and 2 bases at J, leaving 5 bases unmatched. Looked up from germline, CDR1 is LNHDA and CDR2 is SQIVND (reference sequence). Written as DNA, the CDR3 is TGTGCCAGTAGTATAGGTAGGGGGCTTGGCAATCAGCCCCAGCATTTT. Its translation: CASSIGRGLGNQPQHF.

CDR3 loop: CASSPTGMVETQYF. As DNA, the CDR3 is TGTGCCAGCAGTCCGACAGGGATGGTGGAGACCCAGTACTTC. The chain combines TRBV28 with TRBJ2-5, with 7 bases that match TRBD1. V gave up 5 bases and J gave up 5 bases; unmatched junction bases: 8. The CDR3 loop spans 14 amino acids. Germline CDR1 reads MDHEN; CDR2 reads SYDVKM.

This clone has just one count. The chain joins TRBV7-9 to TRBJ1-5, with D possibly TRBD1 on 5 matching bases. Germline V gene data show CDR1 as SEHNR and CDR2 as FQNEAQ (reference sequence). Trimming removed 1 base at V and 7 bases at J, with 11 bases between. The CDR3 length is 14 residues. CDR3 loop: CASSLEGQGQPQHF. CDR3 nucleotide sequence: TGTGCCAGCAGCTTAGAGGGGCAGGGACAGCCCCAGCATTTT. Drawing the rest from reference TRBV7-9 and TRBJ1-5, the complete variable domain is DTGVSQNPRHKITKRGQNVTFRCDPISEHNRLYWYRQTLGQGPEFLTYFQNEAQLEKSRLLSDRFSAERPKGSFSTLEIQRTEQGDSAMYLCASSLEGQGQPQHFGDGTRLSIL.

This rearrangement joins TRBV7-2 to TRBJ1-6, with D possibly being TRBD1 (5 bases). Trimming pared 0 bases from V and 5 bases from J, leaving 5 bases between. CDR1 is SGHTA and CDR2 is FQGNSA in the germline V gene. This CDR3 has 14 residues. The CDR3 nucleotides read TGTGCCAGCAGCTTAGCCAGGGATAATTCACCCCTCCACTTT. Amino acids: CASSLARDNSPLHF.

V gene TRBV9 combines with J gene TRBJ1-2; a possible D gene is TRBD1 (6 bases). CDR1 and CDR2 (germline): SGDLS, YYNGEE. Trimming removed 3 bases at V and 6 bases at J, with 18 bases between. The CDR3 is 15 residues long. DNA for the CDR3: TGTGCCAGCAGCGCAAGGGGACATACGGAAGATGGCTACACCTTC. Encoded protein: CASSARGHTEDGYTF.

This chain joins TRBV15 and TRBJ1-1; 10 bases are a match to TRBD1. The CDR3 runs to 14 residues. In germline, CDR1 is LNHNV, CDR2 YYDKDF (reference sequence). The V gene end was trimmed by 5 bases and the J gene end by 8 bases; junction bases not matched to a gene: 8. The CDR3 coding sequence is TGTGCCACCAGCCGGGGGACAGGGGCGGGAGAAGCTTTCTTT. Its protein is CATSRGTGAGEAFF. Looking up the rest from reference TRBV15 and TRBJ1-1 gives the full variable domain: DAMVIQNPRYQVTQFGKPVTLSCSQTLNHNVMYWYQQKSSQAPKLLFHYYDKDFNNEADTPDNFQSRRPNTSFCFLDIRSPGLGDTAMYLCATSRGTGAGEAFFGQGTRLTVV.

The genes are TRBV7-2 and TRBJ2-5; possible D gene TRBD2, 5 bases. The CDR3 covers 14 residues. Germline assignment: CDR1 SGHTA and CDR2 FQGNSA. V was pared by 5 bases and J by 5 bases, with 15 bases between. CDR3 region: CASSTGVASETQYF. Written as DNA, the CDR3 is TGTGCCAGCAGCACCGGGGTCGCGAGTGAGACCCAGTACTTC.

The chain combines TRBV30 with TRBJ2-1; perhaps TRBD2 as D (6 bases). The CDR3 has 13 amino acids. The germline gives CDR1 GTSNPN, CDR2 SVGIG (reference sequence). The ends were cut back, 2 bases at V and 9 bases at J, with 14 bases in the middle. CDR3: CAWSLARRGEQFF. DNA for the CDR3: TGTGCCTGGAGTCTTGCGCGGAGGGGTGAGCAGTTCTTC.

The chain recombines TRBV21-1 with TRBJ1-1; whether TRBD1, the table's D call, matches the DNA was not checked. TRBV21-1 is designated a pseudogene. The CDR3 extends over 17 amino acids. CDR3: CASSKAKGQQENTEAFF. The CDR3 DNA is TGTGCCAGCAGCAAAGCCAAGGGACAGCAAGAGAACACTGAAGCTTTCTTT.

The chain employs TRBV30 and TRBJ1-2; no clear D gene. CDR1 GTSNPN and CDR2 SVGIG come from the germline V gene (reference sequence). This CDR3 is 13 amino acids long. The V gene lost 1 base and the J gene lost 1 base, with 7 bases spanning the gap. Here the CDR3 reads CAWSAGFNYGYTF. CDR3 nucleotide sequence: TGTGCCTGGAGTGCGGGTTTTAACTATGGCTACACCTTC.

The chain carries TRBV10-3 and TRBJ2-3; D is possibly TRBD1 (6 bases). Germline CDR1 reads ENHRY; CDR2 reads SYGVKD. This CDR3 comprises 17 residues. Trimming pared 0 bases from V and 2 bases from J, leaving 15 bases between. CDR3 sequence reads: CAISESTGRGNTDTQYF. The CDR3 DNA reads TGTGCCATCAGTGAGTCGACTGGCAGGGGTAACACAGATACGCAGTATTTT.

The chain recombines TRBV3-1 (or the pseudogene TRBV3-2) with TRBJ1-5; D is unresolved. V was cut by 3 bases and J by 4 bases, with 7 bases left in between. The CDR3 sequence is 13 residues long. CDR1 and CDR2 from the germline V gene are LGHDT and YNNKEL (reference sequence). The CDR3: CASSQTRNQPQHF. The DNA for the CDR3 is TGTGCCAGCAGCCAGACCAGGAATCAGCCCCAGCATTTT.

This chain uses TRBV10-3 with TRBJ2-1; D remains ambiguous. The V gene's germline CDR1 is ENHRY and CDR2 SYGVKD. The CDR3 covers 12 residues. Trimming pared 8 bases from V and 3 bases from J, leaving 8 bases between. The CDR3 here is CAIGTIYNEQFF. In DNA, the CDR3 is TGTGCCATCGGAACTATCTACAATGAGCAGTTCTTC.

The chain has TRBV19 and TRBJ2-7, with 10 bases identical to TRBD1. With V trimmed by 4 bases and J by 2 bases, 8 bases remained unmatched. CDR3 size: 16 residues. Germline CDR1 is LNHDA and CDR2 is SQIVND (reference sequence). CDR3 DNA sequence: TGTGCCAGTAGTAGACGAAGTGGACAGGGGGCCTACGAGCAGTACTTC. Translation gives CASSRRSGQGAYEQYF.

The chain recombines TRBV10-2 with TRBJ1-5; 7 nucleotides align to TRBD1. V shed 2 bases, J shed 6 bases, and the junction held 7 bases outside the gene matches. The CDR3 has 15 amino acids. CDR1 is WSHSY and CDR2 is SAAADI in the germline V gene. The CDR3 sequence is CASSETGDGSQPQHF. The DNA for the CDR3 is TGCGCCAGCAGTGAGACAGGGGACGGTTCTCAGCCCCAGCATTTT.